This entry lists 32 T cell receptor beta chains sequenced from one sample in a study of T cells after yellow fever vaccination. TCRdb ran MiXCR on the 5' RACE reads and lists one entry per CDR3 protein. The table has 68,000 or so distinct CDR3 sequences, around 7.4% seen once. The sample consisted of CD8+ T cells sorted from PBMCs, taken 15 days after the yellow fever booster vaccination. Receptors originate from a man aged 25-40 years who received the YFV17D yellow fever vaccine.

This clonotype was recorded at least ten times. The rearrangement uses TRBV6-5 and TRBJ1-1; D may be TRBD1 (5 bases). V shed 2 bases and J shed 1 base, with 8 bases lying between them. This CDR3 spans 14 amino acids. Germline V gene lookup returns CDR1 MNHEY and CDR2 SVGAGI. DNA of the CDR3: TGTGCCAGCAGTTACGGGACCCGGAACACTGAAGCTTTCTTT. Translated: CASSYGTRNTEAFF.

This clonotype has a count of ten or more. The genes are TRBV6-5 and TRBJ1-5; a weak D match, TRBD1 (5 bases). The CDR3 totals 15 residues. V dropped 4 bases and J dropped 0 bases, with 10 bases sitting between them. Germline V gene sequence: CDR1 MNHEY, CDR2 SVGAGI. The chain's CDR3 is CASSLFRDSNQPQHF. The DNA of the CDR3 is TGTGCCAGCAGTTTATTCAGGGATAGCAATCAGCCCCAGCATTTT.

This clonotype occurred many times. The chain combines TRBV27 with TRBJ2-7, with 8 bases that match TRBD2. From germline, CDR1 is MNHEY and CDR2 SMNVEV (reference sequence). This CDR3 has 15 residues. J gave up 3 bases and V 3 bases, and 7 bases lay outside the gene matches. CDR3 protein: CASSFLGSGNYEQYF. The DNA of the CDR3 is TGTGCCAGCAGTTTCTTGGGTAGCGGGAACTACGAGCAGTACTTC.

This clonotype was seen a handful of times. The V call is TRBV4-3, the J call TRBJ2-2; 9 nucleotides line up with TRBD1. Per the germline V gene, CDR1 is LGHNA and CDR2 is YSLEER. V dropped 3 bases and J dropped 0; count of bases not matched to a gene: 2. The CDR3 sequence is 16 residues long. CDR3 protein: CASSHGTGSNTGELFF. In DNA form, the CDR3 reads TGCGCCAGCAGCCACGGGACAGGGTCGAACACCGGGGAGCTGTTTTTT.

This clonotype was recorded at least ten times. This chain links TRBV11-2 with TRBJ2-3; D may match TRBD1 or TRBD2 (6 bases each). Germline V lookup: CDR1 SGHAT, CDR2 FQNNGV. This CDR3 contains 16 residues. V lost 5 bases, J lost 5 bases, and 20 bases lay in between. CDR3 sequence: CASSPRGPTPQDTQYF. The CDR3, as DNA: TGTGCCAGCAGCCCTCGGGGGCCAACCCCCCAAGATACGCAGTATTTT.

This clonotype appeared many times. The V and J genes are TRBV20-1 and TRBJ1-1; D is possibly TRBD1 (5 bases). Deletions cut 1 base from V and 2 bases from J, with 11 bases between. The germline V gene has CDR1 DFQATT and CDR2 SNEGSKA (reference sequence). The CDR3 is made up of 14 amino acids. The CDR3 coding sequence is TGCAGTGCTAGAGGATGGGGGACCAACACTGAAGCTTTCTTT. As protein: CSARGWGTNTEAFF.

The V and J genes are TRBV27 and TRBJ2-3, with D unclear. Germline V gene lookup returns CDR1 MNHEY and CDR2 SMNVEV (reference sequence). V lost 7 bases and J lost 7, with 9 bases in between. The CDR3 extends over 11 amino acids. The DNA for the CDR3 is TGTGCCAGCACAAATGGGAATACGCAGTATTTT. It yields the protein CASTNGNTQYF.

This clonotype was seen at least ten times. This chain links TRBV25-1 with TRBJ1-1; D remains unclear. Trimming stripped 9 bases from V and 1 base from J, with 12 bases between. This CDR3 has 13 residues. Germline V CDR1 and CDR2: MGHDK, SYGVNS. CDR3 bases: TGTGCCAGTCGGGTTGGGCGGAACACTGAAGCTTTCTTT. Its protein is CASRVGRNTEAFF.

This clonotype was recorded many times. CDR3 in amino acids: CASSETSGGYNEQFF. The CDR3 coding sequence is TGCGCCAGCAGTGAGACTAGCGGGGGATACAATGAGCAGTTCTTC. V gene TRBV10-1 combines with J gene TRBJ2-1; 11 positions match TRBD2. With V trimmed by 2 bases and J by 4 bases, 1 base remained unmatched. The CDR3 consists of 15 residues. Germline CDR1 is WNHNN and CDR2 is SYGVQD (reference sequence).

This clonotype occurred many times. The J gene is TRBJ2-1, the V gene TRBV29-1; 8 bases align to TRBD2. V lost 1 base, J lost 0 bases, and 2 bases stayed unmatched. The CDR3 loop spans 15 amino acids. The germline gives CDR1 SQVTM, CDR2 ANQGSEA. In DNA, the CDR3 is TGCAGCGTTGAAGGAGCGGGAGTCTCCTACAATGAGCAGTTCTTC. Amino acid sequence: CSVEGAGVSYNEQFF.

In its sample, this clonotype was seen many times. This rearrangement joins TRBV6-5 to TRBJ2-7, with TRBD2 as a possible D gene (6 bases). Germline assignment: CDR1 MNHEY and CDR2 SVGAGI. The CDR3 runs 13 residues. V lost 6 bases and J 0 bases, leaving 9 bases between the germline ends. DNA of the CDR3: TGTGCCAGCAGAGGGAGGAGCTCCTACGAGCAGTACTTC. This translates into CASRGRSSYEQYF.

This clonotype was observed many times. The chain has TRBV9 and TRBJ2-2; weak D call: TRBD1 (5 bases). Looked up from germline, CDR1 is SGDLS and CDR2 is YYNGEE. The CDR3 is 11 amino acids. With 0 bases removed from V and 13 bases from J, the gap between germline ends came to 7 bases. CDR3 sequence reads: CASSVGQGLFF. Written as DNA, the CDR3 is TGTGCCAGCAGCGTAGGCCAGGGGCTGTTTTTT.

This clonotype was counted at least ten times. The chain links TRBV13 to TRBJ2-6; D is uncertain. Trimming cost V 1 base and J 0 bases, with 7 bases left between them. The CDR3 loop spans 16 amino acids. Looked up from germline, CDR1 is PRHDT and CDR2 is FYEKMQ (reference sequence). The chain's CDR3 is CASSLAVFSGANVLTF. CDR3 nucleotides: TGTGCCAGCAGCTTAGCGGTCTTCTCTGGGGCCAACGTCCTGACTTTC.

Ten or more counts support this clonotype. The chain links TRBV15 to TRBJ2-7; tentative D call: TRBD2 (6 bases). The CDR3 length is 14 residues. Looked up from germline, CDR1 is LNHNV and CDR2 is YYDKDF (reference sequence). V was clipped by 1 base and J by 7 bases, with 14 bases between them. The CDR3: CATSRVGNAGEQYF. The CDR3 DNA sequence: TGTGCCACCAGCAGAGTGGGGAACGCGGGGGAGCAGTACTTC. The whole variable domain, filled in from reference TRBV15 and TRBJ2-7, reads DAMVIQNPRYQVTQFGKPVTLSCSQTLNHNVMYWYQQKSSQAPKLLFHYYDKDFNNEADTPDNFQSRRPNTSFCFLDIRSPGLGDTAMYLCATSRVGNAGEQYFGPGTRLTVT.

This clonotype came up many times. This chain uses TRBV9 with TRBJ2-2, with 8 positions matching TRBD1. Germline V gives CDR1 SGDLS, CDR2 YYNGEE. The trim removed 7 bases at V and 3 bases at J, leaving 2 bases unmatched. The CDR3 runs 13 residues. CDR3 sequence reads: CASQDRDTGELFF. DNA of the CDR3: TGTGCCAGCCAGGACAGGGACACCGGGGAGCTGTTTTTT.

This clonotype has ten or more counts. The chain has TRBV28 and TRBJ2-3; D gene ambiguous. V lost 7 bases, J lost 2 bases, and 10 bases lay in between. CDR3 length equals 13 residues. The germline CDR1 and CDR2 sequences are MDHEN and SYDVKM. The CDR3 coding sequence is TGTGCCAGCAAACGCCAGATCACAGATACGCAGTATTTT. Its translation is CASKRQITDTQYF.

This clonotype was counted ten times or more. The J gene is TRBJ1-2, the V gene TRBV20-1; D perhaps matches TRBD1 (5 bases). Trimming cost V 3 bases and J 4 bases, with 15 bases left between them. CDR1 is DFQATT, CDR2 SNEGSKA, per germline (reference sequence). CDR3 size: 14 residues. The CDR3 is CSARGGSPFYGYTF. The CDR3 DNA follows: TGCAGTGCTAGGGGGGGGTCGCCCTTCTATGGCTACACCTTC.

This clonotype was observed many times. V usage is TRBV5-1 and J usage is TRBJ1-4, with D perhaps matching TRBD1 (6 bases). The length of the CDR3 is 16 residues. V shed 4 bases and J shed 5 bases, with 18 bases lying between them. In germline, CDR1 is SGHRS, CDR2 YFSETQ. CDR3 in amino acids: CASSLKPGHRNEKLFF. CDR3 nucleotide sequence: TGCGCCAGCAGCCTCAAGCCGGGACACAGGAATGAAAAACTGTTTTTT.

To note about this clonotype: With a much larger clone just one base away, this may be a read error. The chain carries TRBV27 and TRBJ2-1; D unresolved. Trimming left V 7 bases short and J 1 base short, with 14 bases between. The length of the CDR3 is 15 residues. The V gene's germline CDR1 is MNHEY and CDR2 SMNVEV (reference sequence). The CDR3 is CASMVAVRSYNEQFF. The CDR3, as DNA: TGTGCCAGCATGGTGGCCGTCAGATCCTACAATGAGCAGTTCTTC.

The chain employs TRBV15 and TRBJ2-3; TRBD2 aligns across 11 bases. CDR1 LNHNV and CDR2 YYDKDF come from the germline V gene (reference sequence). After removal of 4 bases from V and 3 bases from J, the junction contained 6 bases not matched to a gene. This CDR3 comprises 16 residues. DNA of the CDR3: TGTGCCACCAGCACACGGCTAGCGGGAGGAACAGATACGCAGTATTTT. Protein sequence: CATSTRLAGGTDTQYF.

This clonotype was found many times. This chain joins TRBV28 and TRBJ2-3; possible D gene TRBD1, 6 bases. Germline CDR1 is MDHEN and CDR2 is SYDVKM. V was pared by 4 bases and J by 2 bases, with 10 bases between. This CDR3 contains 14 residues. The CDR3 is CASSSGQFTDTQYF. For the CDR3, the DNA is TGTGCCAGCAGTTCTGGACAGTTCACAGATACGCAGTATTTT.

The table lists this clonotype with many counts. This CDR3 reads CASSLALGTGIAYGYTF. CDR3 DNA: TGTGCCAGCAGCTTAGCGTTAGGGACAGGGATAGCCTATGGCTACACCTTC. The J gene is TRBJ1-2, the V gene TRBV7-6; 9 nucleotides line up with TRBD1. The CDR3 spans 17 residues. Trimming cost V 0 bases and J 4 bases; bases outside gene matches: 9. The germline V gene encodes CDR1 SGHVS and CDR2 FNYEAQ.

This clonotype was observed many times. The chain joins TRBV7-6 to TRBJ2-2; the D gene is possibly TRBD1 (6 bases). Between the trimmed V and J ends, which lost 5 bases and 0 bases, there was a span of 7 bases. Germline CDR1 SGHVS, CDR2 FNYEAQ. This CDR3 region has 14 residues. The CDR3 nucleotides read TGTGCCAGCAGCCAGGGGACGAACACCGGGGAGCTGTTTTTT. It codes for CASSQGTNTGELFF. Looking up the rest from reference TRBV7-6 and TRBJ2-2 gives the full variable domain: GAGVSQSPRYKVTKRGQDVALRCDPISGHVSLYWYRQALGQGPEFLTYFNYEAQQDKSGLPNDRFSAERPEGSISTLTIQRTEQRDSAMYRCASSQGTNTGELFFGEGSRLTVL.

This sequence joins TRBV6-6 and TRBJ2-5; 9 bases fit TRBD2. This CDR3 is 11 amino acids long. The trim removed 6 bases at V and 9 bases at J, leaving 2 bases unmatched. The germline V gene encodes CDR1 MNHNY and CDR2 SVGAGI (reference sequence). CDR3 region: CASRSSGAQYF. The CDR3 nucleotides read TGTGCCAGCAGGTCTAGCGGGGCCCAGTACTTC.

This clonotype was recorded many times. This chain links TRBV12-3 or TRBV12-4 with TRBJ2-1, with 11 bases fitting TRBD2. The CDR3 contains 15 residues. J gave up 9 bases and V 4 bases, and 8 bases lay outside the gene matches. The DNA of the CDR3 is TGTGCCAGCAGTTCCACACTAGCGGGAGTTATTGAGCAGTTCTTC. This gives the protein CASSSTLAGVIEQFF.

This clonotype was observed at least ten times. The chain combines TRBV7-9 with TRBJ2-7; TRBD2 agrees at 12 bases. V shed 1 base, J shed 6 bases, and the junction held 7 bases outside the gene matches. CDR3 size: 16 residues. Germline V gene data show CDR1 as SEHNR and CDR2 as FQNEAQ (reference sequence). The CDR3: CASSLVLAGGPVEQYF. The CDR3 coding sequence is TGTGCCAGCAGCTTAGTTCTAGCGGGAGGGCCCGTCGAGCAGTACTTC.

This clonotype was observed many times. The V and J genes are TRBV28 and TRBJ2-1, with D possibly called TRBD1 or TRBD2 (5 bases each). There are 16 residues in the CDR3. CDR1 and CDR2 (germline): MDHEN, SYDVKM. V was shortened by 3 bases and J by 0 bases, with 12 bases between the two germline ends. CDR3 amino acids: CASSFRGDSSYNEQFF. The CDR3 DNA reads TGTGCCAGCAGTTTTCGAGGGGATAGCTCCTACAATGAGCAGTTCTTC. The full variable domain, with the rest looked up from reference TRBV28 and TRBJ2-1, is DVKVTQSSRYLVKRTGEKVFLECVQDMDHENMFWYRQDPGLGLRLIYFSYDVKMKEKGDIPEGYSVSREKKERFSLILESASTNQTSMYLCASSFRGDSSYNEQFFGPGTRLTVL.

Here the CDR3 DNA reads TGTACCTGCAGTTTGTTTAGCGGGAGCGGCGGCATAGCCAAAAACATTCAGTACTTC. It translates to CTCSLFSGSGGIAKNIQYF. This chain uses TRBV3-1 with TRBJ2-4, with 9 bases that match TRBD2. This CDR3 region has 19 residues. The germline CDR1 and CDR2 sequences are LGHDT and YNNKEL (reference sequence).

This clonotype has at least ten counts. This sequence joins TRBV29-1 and TRBJ2-5, with TRBD1 matching over 9 bases. V shed 3 bases, J shed 1 base, and the junction held 9 bases outside the gene matches. The CDR3 loop spans 16 amino acids. Germline V gene data show CDR1 as SQVTM and CDR2 as ANQGSEA. The CDR3 coding sequence is TGCAGCGTTGATCCTCCGGGACAGGGCTCCCAAGAGACCCAGTACTTC. It specifies CSVDPPGQGSQETQYF.

In its sample, this clonotype was seen many times. The V call is TRBV7-9, the J call TRBJ2-5; 10 nucleotides align to TRBD2. The germline CDR1 and CDR2 sequences are SEHNR and FQNEAQ (reference sequence). This CDR3 region has 14 residues. V was pared by 6 bases and J by 5 bases, with 6 bases of the junction left unmatched. The CDR3 reads CASSPSGSAETQYF. In nucleotides, the CDR3 is TGTGCCAGCAGTCCTAGCGGGAGTGCGGAGACCCAGTACTTC.

This clonotype was counted at least ten times. The chain couples TRBV23-1 to TRBJ1-2; D remains ambiguous. TRBV23-1 is treated as an ORF (open reading frame) with a function not yet certain. CDR3 size: 14 residues. Between the trimmed V and J ends, which lost 2 bases and 4 bases, there was a span of 11 bases. CDR3 loop: CASSQIGKTYGYTF. For the CDR3, the DNA is TGCGCCAGCAGTCAAATAGGGAAAACCTATGGCTACACCTTC.

In this sample, this clonotype turned up many times. This chain uses TRBV7-2 with TRBJ2-7; 10 nucleotides agree with TRBD2. J was trimmed by 3 bases and V by 3 bases; bases with no gene match: 5. This CDR3 contains 15 residues. Germline V lookup: CDR1 SGHTA, CDR2 FQGNSA. CDR3 DNA sequence: TGTGCCAGCAGCTTCGGACTAGCGGTTTTCTACGAGCAGTACTTC. Translation: CASSFGLAVFYEQYF.